The 12 T cell receptor beta chains reported below all come from one sample, sequenced in a study of cytomegalovirus exposure and HLA in healthy donors. With 60 Vbeta and 13 Jbeta primers, the PCR was carried out. Profiled with immunoSEQ multiplex PCR; TCRdb holds only in-frame clones, not every one. The table shows some 52,000 clones, with roughly 72% occurring only once. Sample: PBMCs. Every receptor here comes from a woman in her 50s in good health and CMV-seronegative.

CDR3: CASMGRSNEQFF. Written as DNA, the CDR3 is TGTGCCAGTATGGGCCGTAGCAATGAGCAGTTCTTC. The V call is TRBV19, the J call TRBJ2-1; D unclear. The CDR3 covers 12 residues. From germline, CDR1 is LNHDA and CDR2 SQIVND (reference sequence). V was shortened by 7 bases and J by 6 bases, with 10 bases between the two germline ends.

The CDR3 loop is CASSLDWSTRETQYF. Written as DNA, the CDR3 is TGTGCCAGCAGCTTAGACTGGTCGACTCGAGAGACCCAGTACTTC. This sequence joins TRBV7-2 and TRBJ2-5; D unclear. This CDR3 is 15 amino acids long. Trimming removed 1 base at V and 4 bases at J, with 13 bases between. Germline values: CDR1 SGHTA, CDR2 FQGNSA.

The chain joins TRBV6-1 to TRBJ2-1; D uncertain. Trimming stripped 1 base from V and 9 bases from J, with 10 bases between. CDR1 is MNHNS and CDR2 is SASEGT in the germline V gene. This CDR3 has 13 amino acids. The CDR3 DNA is TGTGCCAGCAGTGAAGTTGTCAGAACTGAGCAGTTCTTC. This codes for CASSEVVRTEQFF.

CDR3 loop: CASSLTVSIQYF. CDR3 coding DNA: TGTGCCAGCAGTTTGACAGTTTCCATTCAGTACTTC. The genes are TRBV28 and TRBJ2-4, with D possibly TRBD1 on 5 matching bases. Looked up from germline, CDR1 is MDHEN and CDR2 is SYDVKM. There are 12 residues in the CDR3. V was cut by 3 bases and J by 9 bases, with 9 bases left in between.

CDR3 nucleotide sequence: TGTGCCAGCACTGTCTGGGAGGACACCACACCCCCCACAGATACGCAGTATTTT. It translates to CASTVWEDTTPPTDTQYF. J is TRBJ2-3 and V is TRBV21-1; the table gives TRBD2 as D, unverified against the DNA. TRBV21-1 is designated a pseudogene. CDR3 length equals 18 residues.

This sequence joins TRBV6-1 and TRBJ1-1; unclear D gene. Per germline, CDR1 MNHNS and CDR2 SASEGT. The V end lost 2 bases, the J end lost 4 bases, and 11 bases lay between the germline ends. This CDR3 is 14 amino acids long. As DNA, the CDR3 is TGTGCCAGCAGTGAACTAGGACTGGGCACTGAAGCTTTCTTT. Translated: CASSELGLGTEAFF.

This clone has more than one count but fewer than ten. V gene TRBV30 combines with J gene TRBJ1-6; 9 bases line up with TRBD1. This CDR3 is built from 14 residues. V lost 2 bases, J lost 10 bases, and 6 bases stayed unmatched. The germline V gene has CDR1 GTSNPN and CDR2 SVGIG (reference sequence). The CDR3 DNA reads as TGTGCCTGGAGTATCCGGGACAGGGTCTCACCCCTCCACTTT. Protein sequence: CAWSIRDRVSPLHF.

The V gene is TRBV4-1, the J gene TRBJ2-3; 7 nucleotides agree with TRBD2. Trimming cost V 1 base and J 5 bases; bases outside gene matches: 9. CDR1 and CDR2 from the germline V gene are MGHRA and YSYEKL. The CDR3 sequence is 16 residues long. The CDR3 protein is CASSQGAPLAQDTQYF. DNA of the CDR3: TGCGCCAGCAGCCAAGGGGCCCCACTAGCGCAAGATACGCAGTATTTT.

This clone was seen a few times. The chain combines TRBV2 with TRBJ2-3, with 7 bases matching TRBD1. V trimming: 8 bases; J trimming: 7 bases; junction bases outside the gene matches: 3. Germline values: CDR1 SNHLY, CDR2 FYNNEI. This CDR3 has 11 residues. The CDR3 DNA reads TGTGCCAGCGAGGGGGCCAATACGCAGTATTTT. The encoded protein is CASEGANTQYF.

This clone was seen only a few times. The J gene is TRBJ2-7, the V gene TRBV7-2; maybe TRBD1 (7 bases). The germline V and J ends were trimmed by 5 bases and 2 bases, with 22 bases remaining between them. The CDR3 extends over 17 amino acids. Germline lookup yields CDR1 SGHTA and CDR2 FQGNSA. CDR3 nucleotides: TGTGCCAGCAGCCACCGAGCAGGGGGGAGAAGTCCCTACGAGCAGTACTTC. Translation: CASSHRAGGRSPYEQYF.

The chain recombines TRBV30 with TRBJ1-2; TRBD1 is a possible D gene (6 bases). The germline gives CDR1 GTSNPN, CDR2 SVGIG (reference sequence). CDR3 size: 15 residues. With 5 bases removed from V and 3 bases from J, the gap between germline ends came to 19 bases. CDR3 nucleotide sequence: TGTGCCTGGCTAAACAGGGACCCCATCGACTATGGCTACACCTTC. Amino acid sequence: CAWLNRDPIDYGYTF.

The chain combines TRBV9 with TRBJ2-5; the match to TRBD2 covers 9 bases. The CDR3 extends over 16 amino acids. V shed 7 bases and J 5 bases; nucleotides not matched to a gene: 15. Germline V gene sequence: CDR1 SGDLS, CDR2 YYNGEE. Here the CDR3 reads CASGTFSGRRGETQYF. In DNA, the CDR3 is TGTGCCAGCGGGACCTTTAGCGGGAGAAGAGGGGAGACCCAGTACTTC.